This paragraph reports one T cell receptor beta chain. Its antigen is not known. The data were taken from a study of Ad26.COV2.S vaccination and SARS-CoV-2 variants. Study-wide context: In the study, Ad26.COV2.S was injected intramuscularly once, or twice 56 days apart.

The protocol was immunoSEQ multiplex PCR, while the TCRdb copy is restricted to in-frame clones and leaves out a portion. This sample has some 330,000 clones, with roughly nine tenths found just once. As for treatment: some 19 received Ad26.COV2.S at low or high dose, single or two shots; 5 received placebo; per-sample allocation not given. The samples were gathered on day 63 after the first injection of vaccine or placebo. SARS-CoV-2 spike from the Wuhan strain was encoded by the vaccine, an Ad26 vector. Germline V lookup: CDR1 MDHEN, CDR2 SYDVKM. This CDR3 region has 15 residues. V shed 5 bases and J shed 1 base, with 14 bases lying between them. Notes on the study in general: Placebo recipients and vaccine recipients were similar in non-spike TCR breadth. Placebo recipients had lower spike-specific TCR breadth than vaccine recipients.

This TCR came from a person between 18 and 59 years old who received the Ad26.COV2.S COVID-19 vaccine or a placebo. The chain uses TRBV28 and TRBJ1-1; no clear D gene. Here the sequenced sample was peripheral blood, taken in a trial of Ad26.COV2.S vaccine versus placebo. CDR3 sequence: CASSLNFLGNTEAFF. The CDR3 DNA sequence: TGTGCCAGCAGTCTAAACTTTTTGGGGAACACTGAAGCTTTCTTT.